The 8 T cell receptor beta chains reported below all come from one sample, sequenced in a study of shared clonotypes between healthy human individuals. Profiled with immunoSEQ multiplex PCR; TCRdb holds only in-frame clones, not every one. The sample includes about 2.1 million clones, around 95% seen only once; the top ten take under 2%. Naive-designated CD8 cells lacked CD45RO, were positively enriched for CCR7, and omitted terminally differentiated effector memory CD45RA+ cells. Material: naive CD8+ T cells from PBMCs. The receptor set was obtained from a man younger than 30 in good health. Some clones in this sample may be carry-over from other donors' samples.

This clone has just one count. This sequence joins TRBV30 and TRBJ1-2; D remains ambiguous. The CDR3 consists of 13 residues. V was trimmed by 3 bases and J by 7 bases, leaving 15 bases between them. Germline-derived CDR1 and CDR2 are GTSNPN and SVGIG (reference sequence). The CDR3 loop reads CAWRFRGIGGYTF. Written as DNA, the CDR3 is TGTGCCTGGAGATTTCGAGGGATTGGTGGCTACACCTTC.

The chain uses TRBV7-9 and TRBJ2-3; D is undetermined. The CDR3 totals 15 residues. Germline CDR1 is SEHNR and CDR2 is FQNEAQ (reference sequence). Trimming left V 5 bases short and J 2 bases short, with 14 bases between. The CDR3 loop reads CASSVGAANTDTQYF. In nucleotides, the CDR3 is TGTGCCAGCAGCGTGGGCGCAGCGAACACAGATACGCAGTATTTT.

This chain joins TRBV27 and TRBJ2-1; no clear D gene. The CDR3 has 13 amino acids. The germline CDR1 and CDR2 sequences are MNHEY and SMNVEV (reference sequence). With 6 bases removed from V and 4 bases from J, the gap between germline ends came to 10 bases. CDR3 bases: TGTGCCAGCAGGGCCCCTGTTTACAATGAGCAGTTCTTC. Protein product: CASRAPVYNEQFF.

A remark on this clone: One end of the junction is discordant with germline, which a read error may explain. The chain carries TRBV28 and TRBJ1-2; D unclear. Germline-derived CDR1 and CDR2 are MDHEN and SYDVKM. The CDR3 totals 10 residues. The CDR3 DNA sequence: TGTGCCAGCAGTTTTCGACTACCAAAATTC. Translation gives CASSFRLPKF.

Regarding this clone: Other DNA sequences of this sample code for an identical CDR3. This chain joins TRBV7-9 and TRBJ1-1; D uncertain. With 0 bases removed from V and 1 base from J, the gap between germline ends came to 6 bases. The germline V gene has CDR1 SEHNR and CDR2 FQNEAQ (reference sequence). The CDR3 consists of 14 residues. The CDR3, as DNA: TGTGCCAGCAGCTTAGCAGGGTCGAACACTGAAGCTTTCTTT. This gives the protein CASSLAGSNTEAFF.

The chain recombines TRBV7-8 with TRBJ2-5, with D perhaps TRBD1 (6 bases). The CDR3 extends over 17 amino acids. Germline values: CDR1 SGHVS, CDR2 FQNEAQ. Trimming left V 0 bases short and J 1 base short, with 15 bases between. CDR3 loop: CASSLALTGALQETQYF. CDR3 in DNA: TGTGCCAGCAGCTTAGCCCTGACAGGCGCTCTCCAAGAGACCCAGTACTTC.

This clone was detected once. As DNA, the CDR3 is TGTGCCACCAGCAGGGTTCCCCGGGGCGAGCAGTACTTC. It encodes CATSRVPRGEQYF. This chain links TRBV15 with TRBJ2-7; D is perhaps TRBD2 (5 bases). Trimming took 3 bases from V and 6 from J, leaving 12 bases between them. The CDR3 sequence is 13 residues long. Germline-derived CDR1 and CDR2 are LNHNV and YYDKDF (reference sequence).

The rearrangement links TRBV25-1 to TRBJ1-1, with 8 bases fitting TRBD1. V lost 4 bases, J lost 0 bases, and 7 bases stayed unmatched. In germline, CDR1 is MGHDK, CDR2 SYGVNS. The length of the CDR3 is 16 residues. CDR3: CASSAKWDRLNTEAFF. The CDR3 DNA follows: TGTGCCAGCAGTGCAAAATGGGACAGGTTGAACACTGAAGCTTTCTTT. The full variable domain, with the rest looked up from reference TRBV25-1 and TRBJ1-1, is EADIYQTPRYLVIGTGKKITLECSQTMGHDKMYWYQQDPGMELHLIHYSYGVNSTEKGDLSSESTVSRIRTEHFPLTLESARPSHTSQYLCASSAKWDRLNTEAFFGQGTRLTVV.